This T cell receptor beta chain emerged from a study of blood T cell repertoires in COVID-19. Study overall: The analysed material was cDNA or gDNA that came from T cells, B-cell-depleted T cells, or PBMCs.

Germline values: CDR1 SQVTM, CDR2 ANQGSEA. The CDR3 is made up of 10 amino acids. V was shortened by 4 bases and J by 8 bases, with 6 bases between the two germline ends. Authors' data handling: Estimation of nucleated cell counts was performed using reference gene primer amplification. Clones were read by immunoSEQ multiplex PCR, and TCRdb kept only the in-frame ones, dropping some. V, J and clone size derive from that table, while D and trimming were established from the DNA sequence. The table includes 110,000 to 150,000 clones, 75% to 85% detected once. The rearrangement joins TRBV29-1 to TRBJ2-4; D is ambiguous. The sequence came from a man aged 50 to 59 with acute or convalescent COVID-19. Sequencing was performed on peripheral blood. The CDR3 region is CSVAVDIQYF. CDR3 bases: TGCAGCGTTGCAGTGGACATTCAGTACTTC.